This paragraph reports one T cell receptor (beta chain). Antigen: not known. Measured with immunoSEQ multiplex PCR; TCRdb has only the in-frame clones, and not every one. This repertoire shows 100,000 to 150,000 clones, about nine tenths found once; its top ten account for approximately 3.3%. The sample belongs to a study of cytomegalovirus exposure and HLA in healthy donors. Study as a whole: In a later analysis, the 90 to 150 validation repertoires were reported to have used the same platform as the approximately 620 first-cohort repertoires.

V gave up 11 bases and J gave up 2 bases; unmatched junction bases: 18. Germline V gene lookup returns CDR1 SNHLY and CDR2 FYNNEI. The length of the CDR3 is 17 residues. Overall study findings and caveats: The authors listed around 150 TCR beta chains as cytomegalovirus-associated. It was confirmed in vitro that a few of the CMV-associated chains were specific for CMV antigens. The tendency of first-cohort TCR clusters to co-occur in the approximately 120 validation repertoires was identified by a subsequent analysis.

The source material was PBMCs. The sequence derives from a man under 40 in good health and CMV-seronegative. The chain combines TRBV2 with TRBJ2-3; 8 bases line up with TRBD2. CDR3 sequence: CALPGGGEGPSTDTQYF. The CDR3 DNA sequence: TGTGCCTTACCCGGGGGGGGCGAGGGGCCCTCCACAGATACGCAGTATTTT.